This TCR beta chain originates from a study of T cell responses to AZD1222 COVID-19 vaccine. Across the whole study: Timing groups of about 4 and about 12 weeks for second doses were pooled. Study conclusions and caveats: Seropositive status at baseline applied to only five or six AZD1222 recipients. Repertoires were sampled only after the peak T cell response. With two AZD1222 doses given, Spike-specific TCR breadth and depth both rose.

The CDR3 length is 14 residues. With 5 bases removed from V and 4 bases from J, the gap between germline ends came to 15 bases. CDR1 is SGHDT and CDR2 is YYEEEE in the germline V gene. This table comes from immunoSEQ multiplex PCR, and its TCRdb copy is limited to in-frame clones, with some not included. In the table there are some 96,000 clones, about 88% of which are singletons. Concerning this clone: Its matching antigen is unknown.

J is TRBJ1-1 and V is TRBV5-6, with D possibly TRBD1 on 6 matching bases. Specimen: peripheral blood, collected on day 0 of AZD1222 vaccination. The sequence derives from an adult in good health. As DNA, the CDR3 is TGTGCCAGCAGGGGAACAGGGATGAGCACTGAAGCTTTCTTT. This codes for CASRGTGMSTEAFF.